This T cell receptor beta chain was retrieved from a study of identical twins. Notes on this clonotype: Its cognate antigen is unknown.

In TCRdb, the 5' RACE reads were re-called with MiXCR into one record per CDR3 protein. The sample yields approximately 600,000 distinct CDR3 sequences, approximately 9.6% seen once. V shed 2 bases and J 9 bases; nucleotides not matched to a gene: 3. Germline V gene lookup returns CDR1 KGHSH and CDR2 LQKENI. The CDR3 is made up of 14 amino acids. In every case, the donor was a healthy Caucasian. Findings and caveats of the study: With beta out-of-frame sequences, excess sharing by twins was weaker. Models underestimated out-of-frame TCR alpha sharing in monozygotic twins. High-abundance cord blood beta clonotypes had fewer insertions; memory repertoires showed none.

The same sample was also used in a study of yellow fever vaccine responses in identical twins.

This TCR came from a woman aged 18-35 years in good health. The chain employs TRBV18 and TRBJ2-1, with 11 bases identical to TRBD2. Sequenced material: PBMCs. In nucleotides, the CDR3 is TGTGCCAGCTCACCAACACTAGCGGGAGTTGAGCAGTTCTTC. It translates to CASSPTLAGVEQFF.